The 9 T cell receptor beta chains in this list originate from one sample, sequenced in a study of T cell changes during pregnancy in multiple sclerosis. The repertoire was sequenced with immunoSEQ multiplex PCR; TCRdb's copy has only in-frame clones and lacks some. The data show tens of thousands of clones, with around 90% seen just once and more than 1.1% held by the top ten. The specimen was peripheral blood, collected in the second trimester of pregnancy. The receptors were gathered from a female donor in good health, enrolled as a control in a pregnancy study.

This clone was picked up a small number of times. CDR3 region: CSVGLRQGDTEAFF. The CDR3 coding sequence is TGCAGCGTTGGACTCAGACAGGGGGACACTGAAGCTTTCTTT. V is TRBV29-1 and J is TRBJ1-1; 9 bases agree with TRBD1. The CDR3 is 14 amino acids. Germline-derived CDR1 and CDR2 are SQVTM and ANQGSEA. V was clipped by 4 bases and J by 3 bases; unmatched bases: 6.

The rearrangement uses TRBV29-1 and TRBJ1-2; 7 bases align to TRBD1. The CDR3 spans 13 residues. CDR1 and CDR2 (germline): SQVTM, ANQGSEA. With V trimmed by 4 bases and J by 4 bases, 6 bases remained unmatched. This CDR3 reads CSVGGQVAYGYTF. CDR3 bases: TGCAGCGTTGGAGGACAGGTGGCCTATGGCTACACCTTC.

The rearrangement links TRBV6-5 to TRBJ1-2; D not resolved. The ends were cut back, 6 bases at V and 3 bases at J, with 14 bases in the middle. The germline V gene encodes CDR1 MNHEY and CDR2 SVGAGI. CDR3 length: 14 amino acids. The CDR3 sequence is CASRDGGFYYGYTF. The CDR3 DNA sequence: TGTGCCAGCAGAGACGGCGGGTTTTACTATGGCTACACCTTC.

Written as DNA, the CDR3 is TGCGCCAGCAGCTCCGGGACAGGGGGCGGCTCTGGGGCCAACGTCCTGACTTTC. Translation: CASSSGTGGGSGANVLTF. The genes are TRBV5-1 and TRBJ2-6, with 12 bases identical to TRBD1. V trimming: 3 bases; J trimming: 0 bases; junction bases outside the gene matches: 4. This CDR3 spans 18 amino acids. CDR1 is SGHRS, CDR2 YFSETQ, per germline.

The chain's CDR3 is CASSLGQGGWETQYF. Here the CDR3 DNA reads TGTGCCAGTAGTCTGGGACAGGGGGGGTGGGAGACCCAGTACTTC. This chain uses TRBV19 with TRBJ2-5; 11 bases match TRBD1. CDR1 is LNHDA and CDR2 is SQIVND in the germline V gene (reference sequence). J lost 5 bases, V lost 5 bases, and 7 bases had no gene match. The CDR3 length is 15 residues.

The chain joins TRBV28 to TRBJ1-1; no firm D call. Trimming pared 3 bases from V and 1 base from J, leaving 9 bases between. CDR3 length equals 14 residues. Germline V lookup: CDR1 MDHEN, CDR2 SYDVKM. DNA of the CDR3: TGTGCCAGCAGTTTGATTAGAGCGAACACTGAAGCTTTCTTT. This encodes CASSLIRANTEAFF.

This clone was seen once. This sequence joins TRBV7-3 and TRBJ1-1, with 10 nucleotides matching TRBD1. Trimming cost V 4 bases and J 7 bases; bases outside gene matches: 3. Per germline, CDR1 SGHTA and CDR2 FQGTGA. The CDR3 runs 13 residues. The CDR3 DNA is TGTGCCAGCAGCTCAGGACAGGGGGATGAAGCTTTCTTT. Translating it yields CASSSGQGDEAFF.

V usage is TRBV28 and J usage is TRBJ1-1; D may be TRBD1 (6 bases). Per germline, CDR1 MDHEN and CDR2 SYDVKM. CDR3 length: 16 amino acids. Trimming left V 6 bases short and J 2 bases short, with 19 bases between. This CDR3 reads CASSQSSGGGNTEAFF. CDR3 nucleotide sequence: TGTGCCAGCAGCCAATCAAGTGGGGGCGGCAACACTGAAGCTTTCTTT. The full variable domain, with the rest looked up from reference TRBV28 and TRBJ1-1, is DVKVTQSSRYLVKRTGEKVFLECVQDMDHENMFWYRQDPGLGLRLIYFSYDVKMKEKGDIPEGYSVSREKKERFSLILESASTNQTSMYLCASSQSSGGGNTEAFFGQGTRLTVV.

The chain combines TRBV6-1 with TRBJ2-7; TRBD2 matches at 10 bases. From germline, CDR1 is MNHNS and CDR2 SASEGT. V shed 3 bases, J shed 8 bases, and the junction held 10 bases outside the gene matches. This CDR3 has 15 residues. The CDR3 protein is CASSESTGTSDKQYF. DNA for the CDR3: TGTGCCAGCAGTGAGTCGACCGGGACTAGCGATAAGCAGTACTTC.